This T cell receptor beta chain comes out of a study of vaccination and CD4 T cells after COVID-19. Across the whole study: Spike peptides, overlapping and drawn from SARS-CoV-2, HCoV-NL63, HCoV-OC43 and HCoV-229E, were used to stimulate cells.

An Oncomine TCR Beta short-read assay was used to sequence the DNA from cultured CD4+ T cells. TCRdb processed the PCR reads anew with MiXCR; each CDR3 protein has one entry. The table has around 13,000 distinct CDR3 sequences, over 30% seen once. Germline CDR1 and CDR2: SNHLY and FYNNEI. Trimming removed 7 bases from V and 7 bases from J, with 17 bases in between. This CDR3 comprises 14 residues. Stated treatment: roughly 10-day PBMC culture with coronavirus spike peptide pools or control peptides (ViraFEST assay). This clonotype came up a few times. Its cognate antigen is unknown. This receptor was identified in a human donor with COVID-19. Sequenced input: cultured CD4+ T cells from blood. The chain uses TRBV2 and TRBJ1-5, with no clear D. CDR3 DNA sequence: TGTGCCAGCATCTCAGACCCGGCATCACAGCCCCAGCATTTT. Translated: CASISDPASQPQHF.